This T cell receptor beta chain was captured in a study of spatial heterogeneity in lung cancer. Regarding the study as a whole: In tumors, expanded intratumoral alpha and beta TCR counts tracked mutation counts.

From the 5' RACE reads, TCRdb called clonotypes with MiXCR, one entry per CDR3 protein. The table has some 100,000 distinct CDR3 sequences, about 4.4% seen once. V gave up 0 bases and J gave up 4 bases, with 18 bases separating them. The germline V gene has CDR1 LNHNV and CDR2 YYDKDF (reference sequence). The CDR3 sequence is 17 residues long. Sample time point: sample taken at primary tumor resection. This clonotype was detected a few times. Its cognate antigen is unknown. The chain employs TRBV15 and TRBJ1-2, with D possibly TRBD1 on 5 matching bases. The TCR was taken from a male donor with early-stage non-small cell lung cancer. The sequencing here drew on lung tumor tissue, taken at surgery. DNA for the CDR3: TGTGCCACCAGCAGAGATTTCACGGGGCGTGCCCTCTATGGCTACACCTTC. This encodes CATSRDFTGRALYGYTF.